Following are 22 T cell receptor beta chains from one sample sequenced in a study of T cell changes during pregnancy in multiple sclerosis. Clones were read by immunoSEQ multiplex PCR, and TCRdb kept only the in-frame ones, dropping some. Among over 70,000 clones listed, approximately 94% were seen once. The input for sequencing was peripheral blood, taken in the third trimester of pregnancy. The receptor source for this set is a female donor with multiple sclerosis, enrolled in a pregnancy study.

This chain connects TRBV14 to TRBJ2-1; no clear D. The CDR3 runs to 14 residues. CDR1 is SGHDN and CDR2 is FVKESK in the germline V gene. V lost 5 bases, J lost 7 bases, and 15 bases lay in between. The DNA of the CDR3 is TGTGCCAGCAGCAGCATGCCTAGTCATAATGAGCAGTTCTTC. Amino acid sequence: CASSSMPSHNEQFF.

This chain uses TRBV18 with TRBJ1-4, with 10 nucleotides matching TRBD1. Germline CDR1 and CDR2: KGHSH and LQKENI. J lost 8 bases, V lost 4 bases, and 10 bases had no gene match. The CDR3 contains 16 residues. The CDR3 loop is CASSRARQGAGEKLFF. CDR3 DNA sequence: TGTGCCAGCTCACGAGCGCGACAGGGGGCAGGGGAAAAACTGTTTTTT.

This clone was found once. CDR3 bases: TGTGCCAGCAGTGAAGGGTGGCTAGCGGGAGGCCATGAGCAGTTCTTC. Residues: CASSEGWLAGGHEQFF. The chain is built from TRBV6-1 and TRBJ2-1; 11 bases fit TRBD2. The junction had 7 bases not matched to a gene; V was cut back by 1 base and J by 8 bases. CDR1 is MNHNS, CDR2 SASEGT, per germline. The CDR3 length is 16 residues.

The chain joins TRBV2 to TRBJ2-7; 8 nucleotides match TRBD1. From germline, CDR1 is SNHLY and CDR2 FYNNEI. This CDR3 has 13 amino acids. The V segment lost 4 bases and the J segment 6 bases; nucleotides outside the gene matches: 5. CDR3 DNA sequence: TGTGCCAGCAGTGGGGCAGGGGGCATCGAGCAGTACTTC. This gives the protein CASSGAGGIEQYF. Drawing the rest from reference TRBV2 and TRBJ2-7, the complete variable domain is EPEVTQTPSHQVTQMGQEVILRCVPISNHLYFYWYRQILGQKVEFLVSFYNNEISEKSEIFDDQFSVERPDGSNFTLKIRSTKLEDSAMYFCASSGAGGIEQYFGPGTRLTVT.

CDR3 loop: CASRYRDWEQYF. As DNA, the CDR3 is TGTGCCAGCAGATACAGGGATTGGGAGCAGTACTTC. This chain uses TRBV28 with TRBJ2-7; tentative D call: TRBD1 (6 bases). Germline V gives CDR1 MDHEN, CDR2 SYDVKM. The V end lost 6 bases, the J end lost 7 bases, and 13 bases lay between the germline ends. This CDR3 has 12 amino acids.

The gene calls are TRBV11-3 and TRBJ2-1; tentative D call: TRBD2 (6 bases). The CDR3 is 16 amino acids. V lost 5 bases and J 0 bases, leaving 14 bases between the germline ends. Germline CDR1 SGHNT, CDR2 YENEEA. This chain's CDR3 is CASSRGLASSYNEQFF. CDR3 nucleotides: TGTGCCAGCAGCCGAGGGCTAGCGAGCTCCTACAATGAGCAGTTCTTC.

The genes are TRBV7-3 and TRBJ2-1, with TRBD2 matching 9 bases. V trimming: 0 bases; J trimming: 14 bases; junction bases outside the gene matches: 11. The CDR3 spans 15 residues. Germline CDR1 reads SGHTA; CDR2 reads FQGTGA. The CDR3 loop reads CASSLTSGSGTSKFF. CDR3 in DNA: TGTGCCAGCAGCTTAACTTCGGGTTCCGGGACTAGCAAGTTCTTC.

This rearrangement joins TRBV4-2 to TRBJ2-2; D is perhaps TRBD1 (6 bases). The CDR3 length is 17 residues. CDR1 and CDR2 from the germline V gene are LGHNA and YNFKEQ. Trimming cost V 1 base and J 0 bases, with 12 bases left between them. The CDR3 spells CASSQARGGSNTGELFF. The CDR3 DNA sequence: TGTGCCAGCAGCCAAGCCAGGGGCGGGTCGAACACCGGGGAGCTGTTTTTT.

This chain links TRBV9 with TRBJ2-1; weak D call: TRBD2 (5 bases). The CDR3 consists of 14 residues. Germline V lookup: CDR1 SGDLS, CDR2 YYNGEE. The V and J ends lost 3 bases and 0 bases respectively, with 7 bases between them. The CDR3 DNA reads TGTGCCAGCAGCGAACGGGGCTCCTACAATGAGCAGTTCTTC. Translation gives CASSERGSYNEQFF.

The chain combines TRBV2 with TRBJ2-2, with a tentative D call TRBD1 (5 bases). Per germline, CDR1 SNHLY and CDR2 FYNNEI. The CDR3 is 14 amino acids. The V gene lost 8 bases and the J gene lost 2 bases, with 12 bases spanning the gap. The CDR3 spells CASVARANTGELFF. DNA for the CDR3: TGTGCCAGCGTCGCCAGGGCAAACACCGGGGAGCTGTTTTTT.

The chain employs TRBV9 and TRBJ2-7, with 13 nucleotides matching TRBD2. The CDR3 is made up of 14 amino acids. The V gene end was trimmed by 4 bases and the J gene end by 5 bases; junction bases not matched to a gene: 3. Germline V lookup: CDR1 SGDLS, CDR2 YYNGEE. CDR3 loop: CASSLGLAGDEQYF. The CDR3 DNA sequence: TGTGCCAGCAGCCTCGGACTAGCGGGAGACGAGCAGTACTTC. Supplemented by reference TRBV9 and TRBJ2-7, the full variable domain reads DSGVTQTPKHLITATGQRVTLRCSPRSGDLSVYWYQQSLDQGLQFLIQYYNGEERAKGNILERFSAQQFPDLHSELNLSSLELGDSALYFCASSLGLAGDEQYFGPGTRLTVT.

This clone appeared a few times. CDR3 region: CASSTTAGGGYTF. DNA for the CDR3: TGTGCCAGCTCGACGACGGCCGGGGGTGGCTACACCTTC. The chain links TRBV5-6 to TRBJ1-2, with D tentatively TRBD1 (5 bases). V dropped 7 bases and J dropped 7 bases, with 17 bases sitting between them. CDR1 is SGHDT and CDR2 is YYEEEE in the germline V gene. This CDR3 comprises 13 residues.

This clone was seen just once. The chain recombines TRBV9 with TRBJ2-7; 13 nucleotides agree with TRBD2. The junction had 9 bases not matched to a gene; V was cut back by 0 bases and J by 12 bases. This CDR3 has 15 amino acids. Germline V gene data show CDR1 as SGDLS and CDR2 as YYNGEE. CDR3 DNA: TGTGCCAGCAGCGTAGGGACTAGCGGGAGACTTGGGTTGTACTTC. This encodes CASSVGTSGRLGLYF.

The rearrangement uses TRBV29-1 and TRBJ1-2, with 11 nucleotides matching TRBD1. The J segment lost 8 bases and the V segment lost 5 bases, leaving 10 bases of the junction unmatched. The CDR3 loop spans 14 amino acids. The germline gives CDR1 SQVTM, CDR2 ANQGSEA. CDR3 DNA sequence: TGCAGCGTTATCTCGGGACAGGGGGAAGTCGGCTACACCTTC. Translated: CSVISGQGEVGYTF. The entire variable domain, with the rest obtained from reference TRBV29-1 and TRBJ1-2, is as follows: SAVISQKPSRDICQRGTSLTIQCQVDSQVTMMFWYRQQPGQSLTLIATANQGSEATYESGFVIDKFPISRPNLTFSTLTVSNMSPEDSSIYLCSVISGQGEVGYTFGSGTRLTVV.

The rearrangement links TRBV9 to TRBJ1-4; 8 bases agree with TRBD1. The CDR3 runs 15 residues. CDR1 is SGDLS, CDR2 YYNGEE, per germline. Trimming took 4 bases from V and 7 from J; bases not matched to a gene: 9. CDR3 sequence: CASSPTAQGGEKLFF. The CDR3 DNA follows: TGTGCCAGCAGCCCTACGGCACAGGGGGGTGAAAAACTGTTTTTT.

The CDR3 protein is CASSPRRAKNEQFF. The CDR3 nucleotides are TGTGCCAGCAGCCCCCGGCGGGCCAAAAATGAGCAGTTCTTC. The V gene is TRBV7-2, the J gene TRBJ2-1, with D possibly matching TRBD2 (5 bases). Germline-derived CDR1 and CDR2 are SGHTA and FQGNSA. Trimming left V 5 bases short and J 7 bases short, with 15 bases between. This CDR3 region has 14 residues.

This sequence joins TRBV5-4 and TRBJ2-5; possibly TRBD1 for D (6 bases). The CDR3 consists of 16 residues. The germline CDR1 and CDR2 sequences are SGHNT and YYREEE (reference sequence). Trimming pared 3 bases from V and 2 bases from J, leaving 17 bases between. The CDR3 nucleotides are TGTGCCAGCAGCTCGGACGGACAGTCAGAACAAGAGACCCAGTACTTC. It yields the protein CASSSDGQSEQETQYF.

This clone has just one count. The V gene is TRBV27, the J gene TRBJ2-3; 13 nucleotides line up with TRBD2. The CDR3 sequence is 15 residues long. With V trimmed by 7 bases and J by 4 bases, 5 bases remained unmatched. Germline CDR1 reads MNHEY; CDR2 reads SMNVEV (reference sequence). For the CDR3, the DNA is TGTGCCAGCATACGACTAGCGGGAGGCCCAGATACGCAGTATTTT. This gives the protein CASIRLAGGPDTQYF.

The chain joins TRBV7-6 to TRBJ1-4; 7 nucleotides match TRBD1. J gave up 3 bases and V 5 bases, and 3 bases lay outside the gene matches. The germline V gene encodes CDR1 SGHVS and CDR2 FNYEAQ. This CDR3 spans 14 amino acids. CDR3 amino acids: CASSPTGSNEKLFF. Here the CDR3 DNA reads TGTGCCAGCAGCCCGACAGGGTCTAATGAAAAACTGTTTTTT.

V gene TRBV5-1 combines with J gene TRBJ2-1, with D unclear. The germline V and J ends were trimmed by 1 base and 3 bases, with 5 bases remaining between them. Germline V gene data show CDR1 as SGHRS and CDR2 as YFSETQ. This CDR3 is 13 amino acids long. Written as DNA, the CDR3 is TGCGCCAGCAGCTTGCCCAGCTACAATGAGCAGTTCTTC. Its protein is CASSLPSYNEQFF.

This chain joins TRBV7-2 and TRBJ2-2; the D gene is possibly TRBD2 (6 bases). CDR3 length equals 16 residues. Germline V gene data show CDR1 as SGHTA and CDR2 as FQGNSA. Trimming stripped 1 base from V and 1 base from J, with 10 bases between. In nucleotides, the CDR3 is TGTGCCAGCAGCTTAGGGCTTAGCGGGAACACCGGGGAGCTGTTTTTT. It encodes CASSLGLSGNTGELFF.

The chain is built from TRBV6-5 and TRBJ2-7; D is perhaps TRBD1 (5 bases). The CDR3 length is 16 residues. Trimming shortened V by 4 bases and J by 3 bases, and 19 bases separated the two germline ends. Germline assignment: CDR1 MNHEY and CDR2 SVGAGI. CDR3 sequence: CASSLDSSYAYYEQYF. CDR3 nucleotide sequence: TGTGCCAGCAGTTTAGACAGCTCATACGCCTACTACGAGCAGTACTTC.